A selection of T cell receptor beta chains follows, all from one sample in a study of OX40 agonist ivuxolimab in advanced cancers. Generated by immunoSEQ multiplex PCR, the TCRdb table keeps only in-frame clones and is missing some. The sample consists of more than 70,000 clones, over 75% of them appearing once. This sample comprised CD4+ or CD8+ T cells sorted from blood, obtained in a trial of the OX40 agonist ivuxolimab. These receptors were collected from an adult with an advanced solid tumor such as melanoma, head and neck, liver or kidney cancer. The CDR3 runs from the conserved cysteine through the conserved F or W. Each record gives: clone size, V gene, CDR3 protein. For some rows the clone size is stated as once, few or many, or as a class when expanded; others skip it.

abundance: .
v_gene: TRBV5-5
CDR3aa: CASSFRAENTEAFF

abundance: .
v_gene: TRBV28
CDR3aa: CAAGPSPNIQYF

abundance: .
v_gene: TRBV5-1
CDR3aa: CASSLEGDGQPQHF

abundance: .
v_gene: TRBV11-2
CDR3aa: CASSLRTSSHEQYF

abundance: .
v_gene: TRBV27
CDR3aa: CASSFSLRGPTEAFF

abundance: .
v_gene: TRBV5-1
CDR3aa: CASSLGVGNEQFF

abundance: .
v_gene: TRBV7-9
CDR3aa: CASSLFTGDDEQYF

abundance: once
v_gene: TRBV6-6
CDR3aa: CASRPTQGAGQPQHF

abundance: few
v_gene: TRBV20-1
CDR3aa: CSARGGHGYTF

abundance: .
v_gene: TRBV6-1
CDR3aa: CASSHQGYQPQHF

abundance: .
v_gene: TRBV9
CDR3aa: CASSGGGSGGLESLGEQYF

abundance: .
v_gene: TRBV5-4
CDR3aa: CASSRTGYDTEAFF

abundance: .
v_gene: TRBV27
CDR3aa: CASSPTESNTEAFF

abundance: .
v_gene: TRBV28
CDR3aa: CASRDSTGADQPQHF

abundance: .
v_gene: TRBV5-4
CDR3aa: CASSSTGRLSSGANVLTF

abundance: .
v_gene: TRBV18
CDR3aa: CASSPGRGGNEKLFF

abundance: .
v_gene: TRBV7-3
CDR3aa: CASRPGLAGGTDTQYF

abundance: .
v_gene: TRBV5-5
CDR3aa: CASSPQTGAYTGELFF

abundance: .
v_gene: TRBV2
CDR3aa: CASSLGTGNEKLFF

abundance: .
v_gene: TRBV5-1
CDR3aa: CASSLVLSLAGGRKYNEQFF